The 3 T cell receptor beta chains given below trace back to one sample, sequenced in a study of circulating CD8 cells and anti-PD-1 response in melanoma. Each library started from about 14 ng of total RNA using the QIAseq Immune Repertoire TCR panel. TCRdb fed the reads into MiXCR, producing one record per CDR3 protein. Of 150 to 200 distinct CDR3 sequences in the sample, roughly 10% were seen once. From live CD3+CD8+TCRalphabeta+ cells, four PD-1 and/or TIGIT subsets were sorted. The starting material was CD8+ T cells from PBMCs, obtained at baseline or after one month of anti-PD-1 therapy (not recorded which). The receptors come from a human donor with melanoma.

V gene TRBV20-1 combines with J gene TRBJ2-2, with a possible D match to TRBD2 (6 bases). The germline V and J ends were trimmed by 3 bases and 1 base, with 9 bases remaining between them. The CDR3 has 14 residues. The germline gives CDR1 DFQATT, CDR2 SNEGSKA (reference sequence). The CDR3 DNA reads TGCAGTGCTAGTGAAGCGGGGAACACCGGGGAGCTGTTTTTT. Translation gives CSASEAGNTGELFF.

This clonotype is categorized as large. V and J are TRBV5-6 and TRBJ1-1; D unclear. Trimming shortened V by 0 bases and J by 4 bases, and 16 bases separated the two germline ends. This CDR3 spans 16 amino acids. CDR1 is SGHDT, CDR2 YYEEEE, per germline. In nucleotides, the CDR3 is TGTGCCAGCAGCTTGGAGTTCTCCATTGGGGTCACTGAAGCTTTCTTT. Its translation: CASSLEFSIGVTEAFF.

This clonotype is termed medium-sized. This could be a read error, since a much larger clone is one nucleotide away. The rearrangement joins TRBV4-1 to TRBJ2-1, with TRBD2 identical over 7 bases. Germline CDR1 is MGHRA and CDR2 is YSYEKL. There are 15 residues in the CDR3. CDR3 in amino acids: CASSHLDGGYNERFF. CDR3 nucleotide sequence: TGCGCCAGCAGCCATCTGGACGGGGGGTACAATGAGCGGTTCTTC.